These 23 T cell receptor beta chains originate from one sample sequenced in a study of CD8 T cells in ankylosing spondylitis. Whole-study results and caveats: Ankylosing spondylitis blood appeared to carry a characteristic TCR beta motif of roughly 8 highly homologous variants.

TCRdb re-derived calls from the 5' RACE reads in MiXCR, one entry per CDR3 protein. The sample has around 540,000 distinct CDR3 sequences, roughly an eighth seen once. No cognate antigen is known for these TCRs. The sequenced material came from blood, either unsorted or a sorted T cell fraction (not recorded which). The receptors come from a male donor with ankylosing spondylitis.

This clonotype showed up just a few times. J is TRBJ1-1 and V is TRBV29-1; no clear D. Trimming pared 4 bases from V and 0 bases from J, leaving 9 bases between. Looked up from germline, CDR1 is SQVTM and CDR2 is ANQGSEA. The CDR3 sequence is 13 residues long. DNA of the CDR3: TGCAGCGTTGTTGGGAAAATGAACACTGAAGCTTTCTTT. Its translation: CSVVGKMNTEAFF.

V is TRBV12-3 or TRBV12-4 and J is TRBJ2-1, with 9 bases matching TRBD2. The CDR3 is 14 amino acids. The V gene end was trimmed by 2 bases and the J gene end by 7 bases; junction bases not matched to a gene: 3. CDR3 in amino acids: CASSLNSGSNEQFF. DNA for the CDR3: TGTGCCAGCAGTTTAAATAGCGGGAGTAATGAGCAGTTCTTC.

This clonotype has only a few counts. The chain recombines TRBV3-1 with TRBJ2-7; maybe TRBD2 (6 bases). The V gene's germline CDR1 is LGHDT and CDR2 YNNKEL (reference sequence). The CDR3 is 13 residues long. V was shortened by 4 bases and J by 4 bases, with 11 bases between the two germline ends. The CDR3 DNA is TGTGCCAGCAGCCGGGGACTTGAATACGAGCAGTACGTC. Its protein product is CASSRGLEYEQYV.

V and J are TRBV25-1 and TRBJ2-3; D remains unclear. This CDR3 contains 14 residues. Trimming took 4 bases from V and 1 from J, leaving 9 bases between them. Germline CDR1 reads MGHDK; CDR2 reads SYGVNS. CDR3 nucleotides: TGTGCCAGCAGTGCCCGACAAGGCACAGATACGCAGTATTTT. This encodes CASSARQGTDTQYF.

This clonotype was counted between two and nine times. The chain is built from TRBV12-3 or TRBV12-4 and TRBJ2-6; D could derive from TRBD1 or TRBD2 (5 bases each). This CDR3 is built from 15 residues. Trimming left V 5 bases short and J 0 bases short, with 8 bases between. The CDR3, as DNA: TGTGCCAGCAGTGATGGGACCTCTGGGGCCAACGTCCTGACTTTC. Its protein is CASSDGTSGANVLTF.

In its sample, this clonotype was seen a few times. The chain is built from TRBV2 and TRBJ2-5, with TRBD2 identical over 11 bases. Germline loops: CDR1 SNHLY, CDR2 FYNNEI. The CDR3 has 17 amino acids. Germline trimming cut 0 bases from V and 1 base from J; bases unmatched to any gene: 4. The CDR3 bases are TGTGCCAGCAGTGAAGCGCCACTAGCGGGGGCCCAAGAGACCCAGTACTTC. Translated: CASSEAPLAGAQETQYF.

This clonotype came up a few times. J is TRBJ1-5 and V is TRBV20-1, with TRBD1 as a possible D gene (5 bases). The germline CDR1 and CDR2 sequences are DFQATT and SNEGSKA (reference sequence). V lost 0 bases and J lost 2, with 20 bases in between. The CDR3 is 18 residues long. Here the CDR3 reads CSARDRWGGSSGNQPQHF. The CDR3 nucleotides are TGCAGTGCTAGAGATCGTTGGGGCGGGAGTTCTGGCAATCAGCCCCAGCATTTT.

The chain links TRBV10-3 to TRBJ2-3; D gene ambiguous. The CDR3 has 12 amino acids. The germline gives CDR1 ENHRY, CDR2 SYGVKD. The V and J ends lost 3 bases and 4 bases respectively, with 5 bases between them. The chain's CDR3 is CAISETADTQYF. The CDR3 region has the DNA TGTGCCATCAGTGAAACCGCAGATACGCAGTATTTT.

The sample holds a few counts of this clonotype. CDR3 bases: TGCAGTGCTAAGAGGGAAAAACTGTTTTTT. Its protein product is CSAKREKLFF. The chain carries TRBV20-1 and TRBJ1-4, with D uncertain. Trimming cost V 4 bases and J 8 bases, with 5 bases left between them. Germline CDR1 reads DFQATT; CDR2 reads SNEGSKA (reference sequence). This CDR3 is built from 10 residues.

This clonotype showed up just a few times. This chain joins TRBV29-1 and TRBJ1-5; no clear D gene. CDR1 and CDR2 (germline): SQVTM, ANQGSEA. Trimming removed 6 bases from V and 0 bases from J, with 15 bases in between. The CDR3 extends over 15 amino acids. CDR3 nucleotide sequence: TGCAGCGTAAGCCAGGACGTCTATAGCAATCAGCCCCAGCATTTT. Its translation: CSVSQDVYSNQPQHF.

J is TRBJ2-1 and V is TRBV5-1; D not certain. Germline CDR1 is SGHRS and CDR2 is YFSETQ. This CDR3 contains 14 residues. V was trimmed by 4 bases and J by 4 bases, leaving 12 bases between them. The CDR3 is CASSAAPPYNEQFF. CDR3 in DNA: TGCGCCAGCAGCGCGGCACCCCCATACAATGAGCAGTTCTTC.

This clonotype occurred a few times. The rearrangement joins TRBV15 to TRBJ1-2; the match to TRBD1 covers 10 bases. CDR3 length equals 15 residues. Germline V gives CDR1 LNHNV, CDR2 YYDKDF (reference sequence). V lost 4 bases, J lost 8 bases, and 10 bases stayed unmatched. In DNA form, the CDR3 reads TGTGCCACCAGCAAAGGCAGGGACAGGGGAAGCGGCTACACCTTC. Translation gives CATSKGRDRGSGYTF.

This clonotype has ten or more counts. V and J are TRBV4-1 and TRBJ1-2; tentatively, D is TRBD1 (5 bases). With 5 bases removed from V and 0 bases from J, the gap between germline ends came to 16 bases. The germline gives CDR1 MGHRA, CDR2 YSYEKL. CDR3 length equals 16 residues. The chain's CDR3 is CASSGRQPITNYGYTF. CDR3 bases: TGCGCCAGCAGCGGCCGACAGCCGATAACTAACTATGGCTACACCTTC.

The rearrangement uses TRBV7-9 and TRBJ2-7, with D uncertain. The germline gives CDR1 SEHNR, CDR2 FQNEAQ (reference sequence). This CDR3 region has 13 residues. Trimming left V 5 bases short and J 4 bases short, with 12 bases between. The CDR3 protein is CASSPEAGYEQYF. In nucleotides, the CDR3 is TGTGCCAGCAGCCCCGAAGCCGGGTACGAGCAGTACTTC.

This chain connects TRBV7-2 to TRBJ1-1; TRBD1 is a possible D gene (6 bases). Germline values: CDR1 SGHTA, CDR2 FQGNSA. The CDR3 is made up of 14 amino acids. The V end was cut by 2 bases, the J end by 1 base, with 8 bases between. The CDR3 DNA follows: TGTGCCAGCAGCTTAACACAGGGGAACACTGAAGCTTTCTTT. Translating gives CASSLTQGNTEAFF.

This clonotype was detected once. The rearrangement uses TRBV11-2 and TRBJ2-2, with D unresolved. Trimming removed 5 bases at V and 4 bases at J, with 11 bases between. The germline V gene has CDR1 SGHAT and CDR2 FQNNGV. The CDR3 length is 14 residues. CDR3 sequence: CASSPGVGTGELFF. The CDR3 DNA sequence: TGTGCCAGCAGCCCAGGCGTCGGCACCGGGGAGCTGTTTTTT.

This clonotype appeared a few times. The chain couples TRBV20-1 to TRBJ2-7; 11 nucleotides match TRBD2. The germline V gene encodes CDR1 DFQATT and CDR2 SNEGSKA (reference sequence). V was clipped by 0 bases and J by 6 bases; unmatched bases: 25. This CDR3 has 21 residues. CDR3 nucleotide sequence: TGCAGTGCTAGAGAGGGGTACAGGGGACTATTTAGCGGGAGGGCCGTTTCCGAGCAGTACTTC. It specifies CSAREGYRGLFSGRAVSEQYF.

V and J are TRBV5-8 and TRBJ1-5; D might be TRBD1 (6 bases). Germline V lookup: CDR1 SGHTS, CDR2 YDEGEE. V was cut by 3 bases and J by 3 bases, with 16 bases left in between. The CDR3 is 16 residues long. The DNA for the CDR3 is TGTGCCAGCAGCTCCAGACAGGTTCGTAACAATCAGCCCCAGCATTTT. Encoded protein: CASSSRQVRNNQPQHF.

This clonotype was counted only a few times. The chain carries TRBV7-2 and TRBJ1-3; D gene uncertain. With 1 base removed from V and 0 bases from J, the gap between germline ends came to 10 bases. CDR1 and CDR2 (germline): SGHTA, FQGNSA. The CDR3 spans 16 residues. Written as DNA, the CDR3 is TGTGCCAGCAGCTTAGGGAGATCAAGCTCTGGAAACACCATATATTTT. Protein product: CASSLGRSSSGNTIYF.

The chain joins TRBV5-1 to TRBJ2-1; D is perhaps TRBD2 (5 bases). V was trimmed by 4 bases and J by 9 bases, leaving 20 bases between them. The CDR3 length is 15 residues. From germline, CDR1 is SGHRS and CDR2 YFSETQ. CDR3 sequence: CASSEDSAGFGEQFF. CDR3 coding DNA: TGCGCCAGCAGCGAGGACTCCGCTGGTTTCGGTGAGCAGTTCTTC.

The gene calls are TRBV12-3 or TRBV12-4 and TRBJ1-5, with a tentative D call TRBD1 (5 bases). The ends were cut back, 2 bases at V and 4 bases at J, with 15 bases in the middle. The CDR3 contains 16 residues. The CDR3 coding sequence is TGTGCCAGCAGTTTATCATATCGGGGGGAGAATCAGCCCCAGCATTTT. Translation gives CASSLSYRGENQPQHF.

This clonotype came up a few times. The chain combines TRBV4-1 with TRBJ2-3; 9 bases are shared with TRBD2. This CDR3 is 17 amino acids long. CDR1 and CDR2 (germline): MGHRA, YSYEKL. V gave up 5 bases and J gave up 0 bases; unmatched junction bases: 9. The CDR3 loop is CASSDLAGRDSTDTQYF. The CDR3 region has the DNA TGCGCCAGCAGCGACCTAGCGGGAAGAGATAGCACAGATACGCAGTATTTT.

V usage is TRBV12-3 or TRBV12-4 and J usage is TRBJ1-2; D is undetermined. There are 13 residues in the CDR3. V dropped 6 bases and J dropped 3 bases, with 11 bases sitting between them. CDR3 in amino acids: CASRPGRHYGYTF. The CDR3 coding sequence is TGTGCCAGCAGGCCCGGGCGACACTATGGCTACACCTTC.